Below are 3 T cell receptor beta chains sequenced from a single sample in a study of control samples from healthy donors and cancer patients (dated by TCRdb to 2018 to 2020). Libraries were built with the immunoSEQ multiplex PCR assay. As stored in TCRdb, this immuneACCESS dataset retains in-frame rearrangements with V and J assigned. A fraction of the clones does not appear; measured against another copy, unresolved V genes explain less than half of the discrepancy, and the remainder lacks a known reason. The sample table records approximately 150,000 clones; around nine tenths of these occur just once. Clones ranked in the top ten supply over 1.5% of the sample. The sequencing sample was made of blood. The receptors come from a man between 18 and 35 years old in good health.

The genes are TRBV5-1 and TRBJ2-7; possible D gene TRBD2, 5 bases. CDR3 size: 13 residues. V was cut by 7 bases and J by 4 bases, with 15 bases left in between. Germline V gene lookup returns CDR1 SGHRS and CDR2 YFSETQ. The DNA for the CDR3 is TGCGCCAGCGGATTGACACGGGGTTACGAGCAGTACTTC. This codes for CASGLTRGYEQYF.

V is TRBV20-1 and J is TRBJ2-7; 8 bases are shared with TRBD1. The junction had 1 base not matched to a gene; V was cut back by 4 bases and J by 5 bases. The CDR3 is made up of 11 amino acids. Germline CDR1 is DFQATT and CDR2 is SNEGSKA (reference sequence). In DNA, the CDR3 is TGCAGTGCTACGACAGGGGACGAGCAGTACTTC. Translation: CSATTGDEQYF.

This chain links TRBV30 with TRBJ2-3; D is possibly TRBD1 or TRBD2 (5 bases each). Trimming shortened V by 4 bases and J by 2 bases, and 16 bases separated the two germline ends. Per germline, CDR1 GTSNPN and CDR2 SVGIG (reference sequence). The CDR3 is 15 residues long. This CDR3 reads CAWKMGPGYTDTQYF. The CDR3 DNA reads as TGTGCCTGGAAGATGGGACCGGGGTACACAGATACGCAGTATTTT.